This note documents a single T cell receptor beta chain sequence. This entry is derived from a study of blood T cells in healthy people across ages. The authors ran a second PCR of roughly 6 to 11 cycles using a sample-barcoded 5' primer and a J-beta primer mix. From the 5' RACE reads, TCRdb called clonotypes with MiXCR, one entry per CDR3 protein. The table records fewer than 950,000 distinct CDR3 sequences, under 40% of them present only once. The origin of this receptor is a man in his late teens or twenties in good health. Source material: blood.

CDR3: CASSPTMGSKNIQYF. The CDR3 coding sequence is TGTGCCAGCAGTCCCACCATGGGATCCAAAAACATTCAGTACTTC. The chain uses TRBV27 and TRBJ2-4; D unclear. The CDR3 runs 15 residues. Germline V lookup: CDR1 MNHEY, CDR2 SMNVEV (reference sequence). Trimming took off 5 bases at V and 2 bases at J, with 13 bases between the two ends.